This T cell receptor (beta chain) was captured in a study of beta chain features in type 1 diabetes. Findings of the study overall: Patients' naive, central memory and regulatory TCRB repertoires appeared more alike than those of healthy donors.

This clone was counted a few times. Its target is not known. Expressed TCRB transcripts were sequenced after all isolated RNA was converted to cDNA. Libraries were prepared by immunoSEQ multiplex PCR; TCRdb keeps only in-frame clonotypes and omits some of them. The sample lists some 100,000 clones, 40% occurring once. The CDR3 totals 14 residues. Trimming took 6 bases from V and 4 from J; bases not matched to a gene: 6. Germline V lookup: CDR1 SGHTS, CDR2 YDEGEE. Sorting gave populations that all exceeded 95% purity. The specimen was stem cell memory CD4+ T cells from blood. The V gene is TRBV5-8, the J gene TRBJ2-3; 9 bases are a match to TRBD1. The TCR comes from a woman under 30 in good health. CDR3 DNA: TGTGCCAGCACCCTACAGGGGGCTTCAGATACGCAGTATTTT. Translated: CASTLQGASDTQYF.